A single sample gave rise to the 28 T cell receptor beta chains below, sequenced in a study of control samples from healthy donors and cancer patients. Produced via immunoSEQ multiplex PCR; TCRdb's table is partial and in-frame only. This table holds 95,000 to 100,000 clones, around 89% found once. Material for sequencing was blood. The receptors here all came from a man between 25 and 39 years old in good health.

The chain employs TRBV2 and TRBJ1-3; D may be TRBD1 (5 bases). Germline CDR1 and CDR2: SNHLY and FYNNEI. This CDR3 has 17 amino acids. The V and J ends lost 6 bases and 0 bases respectively, with 18 bases between them. The CDR3 loop reads CASRARSGPYSGNTIYF. The CDR3 DNA reads as TGTGCCAGCAGAGCACGGTCGGGACCCTACTCTGGAAACACCATATATTTT.

This chain connects TRBV28 to TRBJ2-7; D gene uncertain. The V end lost 4 bases, the J end lost 9 bases, and 22 bases lay between the germline ends. CDR1 MDHEN and CDR2 SYDVKM come from the germline V gene. The length of the CDR3 is 15 residues. The CDR3 here is CASSSPGPAARGQYF. CDR3 coding DNA: TGTGCCAGCAGTTCACCCGGGCCCGCAGCCCGCGGGCAGTACTTC.

This chain joins TRBV7-2 and TRBJ2-3; 7 bases map to TRBD2. The CDR3 sequence is 12 residues long. The trim removed 8 bases at V and 4 bases at J, leaving 3 bases unmatched. Per the germline V gene, CDR1 is SGHTA and CDR2 is FQGNSA. CDR3 DNA: TGTGCCAGCTCGGGGGGTGCAGATACGCAGTATTTT. Protein product: CASSGGADTQYF.

This chain links TRBV19 with TRBJ1-5, with a possible D match to TRBD1 (5 bases). Germline lookup yields CDR1 LNHDA and CDR2 SQIVND (reference sequence). The V and J ends lost 7 bases and 0 bases respectively, with 16 bases between them. This CDR3 has 16 residues. CDR3 residues: CASIAQARASNQPQHF. The CDR3, as DNA: TGTGCCAGTATCGCACAGGCCAGGGCTAGCAATCAGCCCCAGCATTTT.

The chain carries TRBV4-1 and TRBJ2-5; D remains ambiguous. Trimming left V 0 bases short and J 3 bases short, with 8 bases between. The V gene's germline CDR1 is MGHRA and CDR2 YSYEKL. The CDR3 sequence is 14 residues long. The CDR3 loop is CASSQDSIKETQYF. As DNA, the CDR3 is TGCGCCAGCAGCCAAGACAGCATTAAAGAGACCCAGTACTTC.

The rearrangement uses TRBV3-1 (or the pseudogene TRBV3-2) and TRBJ1-4; 7 positions match TRBD1. The CDR3 has 14 amino acids. The V segment lost 4 bases and the J segment 3 bases; nucleotides outside the gene matches: 2. Germline CDR1 LGHDT, CDR2 YNNKEL (reference sequence). The CDR3 bases are TGTGCCAGCAGCCTCAGGGGGGCTAATGAAAAACTGTTTTTT. This translates into CASSLRGANEKLFF.

The chain is built from TRBV7-9 and TRBJ1-1; possibly TRBD1 for D (6 bases). CDR3 length: 14 residues. The germline gives CDR1 SEHNR, CDR2 FQNEAQ (reference sequence). V lost 6 bases to trimming and J lost 3 bases, with 14 bases between them. CDR3 protein: CASSQGTLDTEAFF. The DNA for the CDR3 is TGTGCCAGCAGTCAGGGGACGTTGGACACTGAAGCTTTCTTT. The whole variable domain, remainder taken from reference TRBV7-9 and TRBJ1-1, is DTGVSQNPRHKITKRGQNVTFRCDPISEHNRLYWYRQTLGQGPEFLTYFQNEAQLEKSRLLSDRFSAERPKGSFSTLEIQRTEQGDSAMYLCASSQGTLDTEAFFGQGTRLTVV.

CDR3 residues: CACSTGTSSGEQFF. In DNA form, the CDR3 reads TGTGCCTGTTCCACCGGGACTTCCTCAGGGGAGCAGTTCTTC. The chain employs TRBV30 and TRBJ2-1; tentative D call: TRBD2 (6 bases). Germline values: CDR1 GTSNPN, CDR2 SVGIG (reference sequence). The CDR3 is 14 amino acids. Trimming took off 6 bases at V and 10 bases at J, with 22 bases between the two ends. Supplemented by reference TRBV30 and TRBJ2-1, the full variable domain reads SQTIHQWPATLVQPVGSPLSLECTVEGTSNPNLYWYRQAAGRGLQLLFYSVGIGQISSEVPQNLSASRPQDRQFILSSKKLLLSDSGFYLCACSTGTSSGEQFFGPGTRLTVL.

The rearrangement links TRBV6-6 to TRBJ2-1; TRBD2 matches at 10 bases. The V and J ends lost 6 bases and 6 bases, in that order; junction bases with no gene match: 11. Germline values: CDR1 MNHNY, CDR2 SVGAGI (reference sequence). The CDR3 covers 16 residues. CDR3 protein: CASRVSSGRRANEQFF. As DNA, the CDR3 is TGTGCCAGCAGGGTATCTAGCGGGAGAAGGGCCAATGAGCAGTTCTTC.

This chain links TRBV7-2 with TRBJ2-7, with D possibly TRBD1 on 5 matching bases. There are 15 residues in the CDR3. V gave up 0 bases and J gave up 0 bases, with 9 bases separating them. Germline V gives CDR1 SGHTA, CDR2 FQGNSA. CDR3 DNA: TGTGCCAGCAGCTTAGCGATGGACATCTCCTACGAGCAGTACTTC. Its protein product is CASSLAMDISYEQYF.

V and J are TRBV2 and TRBJ1-5; a weak D match, TRBD1 (5 bases). In germline, CDR1 is SNHLY, CDR2 FYNNEI. V gave up 6 bases and J gave up 7 bases, with 25 bases separating them. The CDR3 loop spans 17 amino acids. The CDR3 DNA reads TGTGCCAGCAGGGAGGACCCAGGGCCCCTAATGGGGCAGCCCCAGCATTTT. Its translation: CASREDPGPLMGQPQHF.

The chain combines TRBV2 with TRBJ1-1, with TRBD1 identical over 8 bases. With V trimmed by 4 bases and J by 5 bases, 9 bases remained unmatched. The CDR3 totals 15 residues. Germline loops: CDR1 SNHLY, CDR2 FYNNEI. The chain's CDR3 is CASSVSGQGRTEAFF. The CDR3 coding sequence is TGTGCCAGCAGTGTCTCAGGACAGGGACGGACTGAAGCTTTCTTT.

The chain is built from TRBV6-6 and TRBJ2-7; no clear D. V lost 2 bases to trimming and J lost 2 bases, with 7 bases between them. This CDR3 is 13 amino acids long. Germline V CDR1 and CDR2: MNHNY, SVGAGI (reference sequence). CDR3 sequence (DNA): TGTGCCAGCAGTTACGGCGTCACCTACGAGCAGTACTTC. This sequence encodes CASSYGVTYEQYF.

The CDR3 reads CASARRERGAQETQYF. CDR3 in DNA: TGTGCCAGCGCCCGACGGGAGCGGGGGGCCCAAGAGACCCAGTACTTC. The genes are TRBV2 and TRBJ2-5, with 9 bases lining up with TRBD2. Germline lookup yields CDR1 SNHLY and CDR2 FYNNEI. J was trimmed by 1 base and V by 8 bases; bases with no gene match: 11. The CDR3 has 16 amino acids.

This clone was detected ten times or more. The rearrangement uses TRBV11-2 and TRBJ1-2, with no clear D. Germline lookup yields CDR1 SGHAT and CDR2 FQNNGV. The CDR3 has 13 amino acids. Trimming removed 0 bases at V and 8 bases at J, with 10 bases between. The CDR3: CASSLDPGNGYTF. In nucleotides, the CDR3 is TGTGCCAGCAGCTTAGATCCTGGGAACGGCTACACCTTC.

The chain has TRBV10-2 and TRBJ2-1; D assignment may be TRBD1 or TRBD2 (5 bases each). Trimming removed 8 bases at V and 4 bases at J, with 12 bases between. The CDR3 loop spans 13 amino acids. Germline V gene data show CDR1 as WSHSY and CDR2 as SAAADI. As DNA, the CDR3 is TGCGCCAGCTTGTCGGGGCTTTACAATGAGCAGTTCTTC. It codes for CASLSGLYNEQFF.

V usage is TRBV19 and J usage is TRBJ2-3, with 8 nucleotides matching TRBD2. After removal of 3 bases from V and 2 bases from J, the junction contained 7 bases not matched to a gene. Germline CDR1 is LNHDA and CDR2 is SQIVND (reference sequence). The CDR3 runs to 16 residues. The CDR3 DNA sequence: TGTGCCAGTAGTATCGACAGCGGGAGTTCCACAGATACGCAGTATTTT. Its translation: CASSIDSGSSTDTQYF.

V gene TRBV6-5 combines with J gene TRBJ2-1; D may correspond to TRBD1 or TRBD2 (5 bases each). The germline CDR1 and CDR2 sequences are MNHEY and SVGAGI. The ends were cut back, 2 bases at V and 9 bases at J, with 14 bases in the middle. The CDR3 length is 14 residues. Here the CDR3 reads CASSYDGGVSEQFF. The CDR3 coding sequence is TGTGCCAGCAGTTACGATGGGGGAGTAAGTGAGCAGTTCTTC.

The rearrangement links TRBV6-2 or TRBV6-3 to TRBJ2-2; 12 bases match TRBD2. V shed 2 bases, J shed 3 bases, and the junction held 10 bases outside the gene matches. This CDR3 has 19 residues. Germline lookup yields CDR1 MNHEY and CDR2 SVGEGT. The CDR3 region has the DNA TGTGCCAGCAGTTACGTCCAATCTAGCGGGAGGGTCTACACCGGGGAGCTGTTTTTT. This translates into CASSYVQSSGRVYTGELFF.

The CDR3 nucleotides are TGTGCCAGCAGTTTAGGGTCCAGTGCCGGGGAGCTGTTTTTT. Protein: CASSLGSSAGELFF. The V and J genes are TRBV27 and TRBJ2-2, with D hard to call. The CDR3 has 14 residues. CDR1 is MNHEY, CDR2 SMNVEV, per germline (reference sequence). Trimming removed 2 bases at V and 6 bases at J, with 10 bases between.

Comments on this clone: The sample carries other DNA sequences with the same CDR3. This rearrangement joins TRBV5-1 to TRBJ2-3; perhaps TRBD2 as D (5 bases). The CDR3 length is 14 residues. V was shortened by 4 bases and J by 2 bases, with 11 bases between the two germline ends. The germline gives CDR1 SGHRS, CDR2 YFSETQ. CDR3 sequence reads: CASSLEAITDTQYF. In nucleotides, the CDR3 is TGCGCCAGCAGCCTGGAGGCGATCACAGATACGCAGTATTTT.

The rearrangement links TRBV3-1 (or the pseudogene TRBV3-2) to TRBJ2-5; 12 bases are shared with TRBD1. Germline lookup yields CDR1 LGHDT and CDR2 YNNKEL (reference sequence). V lost 7 bases to trimming and J lost 4 bases; unmatched junction nucleotides: 7. The CDR3 consists of 15 residues. CDR3: CASNRDRGPGETQYF. The DNA for the CDR3 is TGTGCCAGCAACCGGGACAGGGGGCCAGGAGAGACCCAGTACTTC.

This clone has only a few counts. This rearrangement joins TRBV20-1 to TRBJ2-1, with D unclear. The CDR3 totals 11 residues. Germline CDR1 DFQATT, CDR2 SNEGSKA (reference sequence). V lost 5 bases and J 6 bases, leaving 8 bases between the germline ends. The chain's CDR3 is CSAERINEQFF. The CDR3 coding sequence is TGCAGTGCTGAAAGAATCAATGAGCAGTTCTTC.

The table lists this clone with many counts. The V gene is TRBV5-6, the J gene TRBJ1-6, with D maybe TRBD1 (5 bases). V was cut by 4 bases and J by 3 bases, with 11 bases left in between. Germline CDR1 reads SGHDT; CDR2 reads YYEEEE. This CDR3 contains 15 residues. In DNA, the CDR3 is TGTGCCAGCAGCAGCCGGGACCTCTATAATTCACCCCTCCACTTT. It is translated as CASSSRDLYNSPLHF.

The chain links TRBV30 to TRBJ2-7; D assignment may be TRBD1 or TRBD2 (6 bases each). Germline V gene data show CDR1 as GTSNPN and CDR2 as SVGIG (reference sequence). CDR3 length: 14 residues. V was cut by 4 bases and J by 7 bases, with 20 bases left in between. This CDR3 reads CAWTSGARGAEQYF. In DNA form, the CDR3 reads TGTGCCTGGACATCGGGAGCCAGGGGCGCGGAGCAGTACTTC.

The rearrangement joins TRBV21-1 to TRBJ1-2. TRBV21-1 is shown as a pseudogene. The CDR3 runs to 15 residues. In DNA, the CDR3 is TGTGCCAGCAGCAAAGCTGGGAGACAAGTCTATGGCTACACCTTC. This encodes CASSKAGRQVYGYTF.

The DNA for the CDR3 is TGTGCCAGCAGCTTTGTGACAGGGGGTAATGAAAAACTGTTTTTT. Translation: CASSFVTGGNEKLFF. The rearrangement links TRBV11-2 to TRBJ1-4, with 9 bases lining up with TRBD1. J gave up 4 bases and V 3 bases, and 3 bases lay outside the gene matches. Per germline, CDR1 SGHAT and CDR2 FQNNGV. The CDR3 loop spans 15 amino acids.

The V call is TRBV5-1, the J call TRBJ2-5, with 8 positions matching TRBD2. Germline-derived CDR1 and CDR2 are SGHRS and YFSETQ. V was pared by 0 bases and J by 3 bases, with 16 bases of the junction left unmatched. The CDR3 is 19 residues long. CDR3 in DNA: TGCGCCAGCAGCTTGGATACAGGCCAGCGGGAGAAAAAAAAAGAGACCCAGTACTTC. Protein: CASSLDTGQREKKKETQYF.